This record covers a single TCR beta chain. The data belong to a study of identifying expanded T cells in peripheral blood. CDR1 LGHNA and CDR2 YNFKEQ come from the germline V gene. V lost 2 bases, J lost 7 bases, and 13 bases stayed unmatched. This CDR3 has 17 amino acids. This table comes from immunoSEQ multiplex PCR, and its TCRdb copy is limited to in-frame clones, with some not included. The sample shows some 75,000 clones, approximately 87% of them seen only once. The V and J genes are TRBV4-2 and TRBJ1-5; TRBD1 matches 8 bases. The receptor was isolated from a person between 18 and 75 years old in good health. Sequencing was carried out using blood. DNA for the CDR3: TGTGCCAGCAGCCAATCTTCCCATGGACAGGGCGGACAGCCCCAGCATTTT. It encodes CASSQSSHGQGGQPQHF.